The 9 T cell receptor beta chains reported below all come from one sample, sequenced in a study of blood T cell repertoires in COVID-19. Sequencing was performed with immunoSEQ multiplex PCR; in TCRdb, only in-frame clones are kept and a portion is missing. The sample lists roughly 310,000 clones, approximately 89% occurring once. Sequenced material: PBMCs or T cells enriched from blood (not recorded which). These receptor sequences come from a woman in her thirties or forties who had recovered from COVID-19.

J is TRBJ1-3 and V is TRBV29-1, with 8 positions matching TRBD1. Germline V gene sequence: CDR1 SQVTM, CDR2 ANQGSEA. V lost 7 bases, J lost 0 bases, and 8 bases stayed unmatched. This CDR3 comprises 15 residues. CDR3 DNA sequence: TGCAGCGGATCCAGGGGGCCCCTCTCTGGAAACACCATATATTTT. As protein: CSGSRGPLSGNTIYF.

The table lists this clone with a count of one. CDR3: CASSLRVGGYTF. The CDR3 bases are TGTGCCAGCAGCCTCAGGGTTGGTGGCTACACCTTC. This chain joins TRBV28 and TRBJ1-2; possible D gene TRBD1, 5 bases. Between the trimmed V and J ends, which lost 6 bases and 7 bases, there was a span of 12 bases. This CDR3 has 12 amino acids. From germline, CDR1 is MDHEN and CDR2 SYDVKM.

The V and J genes are TRBV9 and TRBJ1-6; TRBD1 matches at 7 bases. Trimming cost V 3 bases and J 4 bases; bases outside gene matches: 4. The germline CDR1 and CDR2 sequences are SGDLS and YYNGEE. The CDR3 runs to 15 residues. The CDR3 here is CASSAEQGYNSPLHF. DNA of the CDR3: TGTGCCAGCAGCGCCGAACAGGGGTATAATTCACCCCTCCACTTT.

The count of this clone is one. V and J are TRBV19 and TRBJ2-2; D may be TRBD2 (6 bases). From germline, CDR1 is LNHDA and CDR2 SQIVND (reference sequence). This CDR3 region has 16 residues. Trimming removed 5 bases from V and 1 base from J, with 14 bases in between. The CDR3 loop is CASSRGRGGNTGELFF. CDR3 bases: TGTGCCAGTAGTCGGGGTAGGGGAGGGAACACCGGGGAGCTGTTTTTT.

This chain joins TRBV5-8 and TRBJ1-2; the D is unclear. Germline CDR1 SGHTS, CDR2 YDEGEE. The CDR3 runs 15 residues. V shed 4 bases and J shed 0 bases, with 13 bases lying between them. In DNA form, the CDR3 reads TGTGCCAGCAGCGGACTGGACTCGACTAACTATGGCTACACCTTC. Residues: CASSGLDSTNYGYTF. The whole variable domain, filled in from reference TRBV5-8 and TRBJ1-2, reads EAGVTQSPTHLIKTRGQQATLRCSPISGHTSVYWYQQALGLGLQFLLWYDEGEERNRGNFPPRFSGRQFPNYSSELNVNALELEDSALYLCASSGLDSTNYGYTFGSGTRLTVV.

A few counts support this clone. This chain links TRBV3-1 (or the pseudogene TRBV3-2) with TRBJ2-5; a possible D gene is TRBD1 (5 bases). With 8 bases removed from V and 5 bases from J, the gap between germline ends came to 15 bases. Germline V lookup: CDR1 LGHDT, CDR2 YNNKEL (reference sequence). The CDR3 is made up of 13 amino acids. This CDR3 reads CASALGARETQYF. CDR3 coding DNA: TGTGCCAGCGCCCTAGGGGCGCGGGAGACCCAGTACTTC.

The DNA for the CDR3 is TGCAGCTCCGCGAGTAGCGGGACCACAGATACGCAGTATTTT. This translates into CSSASSGTTDTQYF. The chain carries TRBV29-1 and TRBJ2-3; 8 nucleotides line up with TRBD2. V lost 8 bases to trimming and J lost 2 bases; unmatched junction nucleotides: 9. Germline CDR1 and CDR2: SQVTM and ANQGSEA. This CDR3 is built from 14 residues.

The rearrangement uses TRBV7-3 and TRBJ2-1, with 10 positions matching TRBD2. Germline trimming cut 4 bases from V and 3 bases from J; bases unmatched to any gene: 9. Germline V gene sequence: CDR1 SGHTA, CDR2 FQGTGA. CDR3 length equals 17 residues. The CDR3 loop is CASSSVAGGGFYNEQFF. CDR3 DNA: TGTGCCAGCAGCTCCGTAGCGGGAGGAGGGTTCTACAATGAGCAGTTCTTC.

V is TRBV6-5 and J is TRBJ2-7, with D perhaps matching TRBD2 (6 bases). Trimming took 7 bases from V and 2 from J, leaving 12 bases between them. Germline CDR1 MNHEY, CDR2 SVGAGI. CDR3 size: 13 residues. The CDR3 DNA reads TGTGCCAGCACCGATACTAGCACCTACGAGCAGTACTTC. It encodes CASTDTSTYEQYF.